This T cell receptor (beta chain) was identified in a study of response to subunit inactivated influenza vaccine. Study-wide findings and caveats: The authors suggested that few new T cells are recruited per seasonal influenza vaccination.

TCRdb analysed the RT-PCR reads with MiXCR anew, one entry per CDR3 protein. The sample shows hundreds of thousands of distinct CDR3 sequences, around 15% of them seen only once. Between the trimmed V and J ends, which lost 0 bases and 13 bases, there was a span of 16 bases. This CDR3 has 14 residues. Per germline, CDR1 LGHNA and CDR2 YSLEER. For this clonotype: Antigen specificity is unknown.

This chain connects TRBV4-3 to TRBJ2-4; D is unresolved. This TCR came from a man aged 45-60 years who received an inactivated influenza vaccine. This material consisted of PBMCs from blood, taken about 14 days before vaccination. The CDR3 sequence: CASSQELVAGMQYF. The CDR3, as DNA: TGCGCCAGCAGCCAAGAATTGGTTGCTGGTATGCAGTACTTC.